This entry is about one TCR beta chain. Its target is not known. Naive CD8 populations comprised CD45RO-negative cells positively selected for CCR7, excluding terminally differentiated effector memory CD45RA+ cells. The CDR3 runs to 13 residues. Germline loops: CDR1 MNHNS, CDR2 SASEGT. Trimming removed 4 bases from V and 4 bases from J, with 7 bases in between. The source of the sample is a study of shared clonotypes between healthy human individuals. Study context: Three CD4 naive, three CD4 memory, two CD8 naive and one CD8 memory plate were used per donor.

The data were produced by immunoSEQ multiplex PCR, yet TCRdb's version contains in-frame clones alone and is incomplete. The sample has about 2 million clones, approximately 94% seen once. Study results and limitations: Naive subsets tended to show greater estimated richness than memory subsets. Among non-shared clonotypes, generation probabilities were lower than among those shared by all four donors. Around 5% was the fraction of naive CD4 clonotypes found shared across four donors.

V is TRBV6-1 and J is TRBJ1-4; D uncertain. The clonotype comes from a man between 18 and 35 years old in good health. The sequenced sample consisted of naive CD8+ T cells sorted from blood. CDR3: CASSGSGNEKLFF. The CDR3 DNA is TGTGCCAGCAGTGGAAGCGGTAATGAAAAACTGTTTTTT.